A selection of T cell receptor beta chains follows, all from one sample in a study of PD-1 blockade in classical Hodgkin lymphoma. Assay: immunoSEQ multiplex PCR; the TCRdb copy retains only in-frame clones and omits some. This table holds fewer than 45,000 clones, roughly 70% found once. The sequences come from peripheral blood mononuclear cells (PBMCs), collected before the fourth cycle of nivolumab. These receptors all stem from a human donor with classical Hodgkin lymphoma. CDR3s include the opening cysteine and the closing phenylalanine or tryptophan. D genes are given only for firm matches. Clone size is shown for a subset of rows, as once, few, many or a class of expanded clone.

cdr3_aa cdr3_nt v_call cdr3_length d_call clone_size j_call
CASSPRTSGSTGELFF TGTGCCAGCTCACCAAGGACTAGCGGGAGCACCGGGGAGCTGTTTTTT TRBV18 16 TRBD2 . TRBJ2-2
CASSLEHSGWKDTQYF TGTGCCAGCAGCCTCGAGCATAGCGGGTGGAAAGATACGCAGTATTTT TRBV5-6 16 TRBD2 . TRBJ2-3
CASSQAGLGYEQYF TGCGCCAGCAGCCAAGCGGGACTCGGTTACGAGCAGTACTTC TRBV4-3 14 . . TRBJ2-7
CASSATSGSYNEQFF TGTGCCAGTAGCGCGACTAGCGGGTCCTACAATGAGCAGTTCTTC TRBV19 15 TRBD2 . TRBJ2-1
CASSQYWGVYEQYF TGTGCCAGCAGTCAATATTGGGGAGTCTACGAGCAGTACTTC TRBV6-5 14 . . TRBJ2-7
CASSLVLDTMGSPLHF TGTGCCAGCAGTTTAGTTTTGGACACTATGGGGTCACCCCTCCACTTT TRBV28 16 . . TRBJ1-6
CASSYKTLAGETQYF TGTGCCAGCAGTTACAAAACACTAGCGGGGGAGACCCAGTACTTC TRBV6-6 15 TRBD2 . TRBJ2-5
CASSLTWGRGEAFF TGCGCCAGCAGCTTGACCTGGGGAAGAGGTGAAGCTTTCTTT TRBV5-1 14 . . TRBJ1-1
CASSPPYRAGETQYF TGTGCCAGCTCACCACCGTACAGGGCTGGGGAGACCCAGTACTTC TRBV18 15 . few TRBJ2-5
CASSRGGLALTYEQYF TGTGCCAGCAGCCGAGGAGGACTAGCGCTTACCTACGAGCAGTACTTC TRBV11-2 16 TRBD2 few TRBJ2-7
CASSLEGADTIYF TGTGCCAGCAGTTTAGAGGGGGCGGACACCATATATTTT TRBV28 13 TRBD1 . TRBJ1-3
CASSRTGGSRTYEQYF TGTGCCAGCAGCCGAACAGGGGGTTCACGAACCTACGAGCAGTACTTC TRBV5-4 16 TRBD1 few TRBJ2-7
CASSLEGNTIYF TGCGCCAGCAGCTTGGAAGGGAACACCATATATTTT TRBV5-1 12 . once TRBJ1-3
CASSPTDVSYEQYF TGTGCCAGCTCACCGACAGATGTCTCCTACGAGCAGTACTTC TRBV18 14 . . TRBJ2-7
CAISEEVAGDYEQYF TGTGCCATCAGTGAAGAGGTAGCGGGAGACTACGAGCAGTACTTC TRBV10-3 15 TRBD2 . TRBJ2-7
CASSSRATDTQYF TGCGCCAGCAGCTCCCGCGCCACAGATACGCAGTATTTT TRBV5-1 13 . few TRBJ2-3
CASSWRGRADTQYF TGTGCCAGCAGTTGGCGGGGAAGGGCAGATACGCAGTATTTT TRBV11-2 14 . . TRBJ2-3
CASSILGTSEREQYF TGTGCCAGCAGCATTTTAGGTACTAGCGAACGCGAGCAGTACTTC TRBV6-5 15 TRBD2 . TRBJ2-7
CASSLGGVISYEQYF TGTGCCAGCAGCTTAGGGGGGGTGATCTCCTACGAGCAGTACTTC TRBV7-2 15 . . TRBJ2-7
CASSQSGGSSYNEQFF TGTGCCAGCAGCCAAAGCGGGGGGAGCTCCTACAATGAGCAGTTCTTC TRBV14 16 TRBD2 . TRBJ2-1
CASSLAQTGYNEQFF TGTGCCAGCAGCTTGGCCCAAACAGGTTACAATGAGCAGTTCTTC TRBV5-8 15 . once TRBJ2-1
CASSGVLTSGSYEQYF TGTGCCAGCAGTGGGGTCCTGACTAGCGGCTCCTACGAGCAGTACTTC TRBV2 16 TRBD2 . TRBJ2-7
CASSQGASNTGELFF TGTGCCAGCAGCCAGGGGGCTTCGAACACCGGGGAGCTGTTTTTT TRBV25-1 15 TRBD1 . TRBJ2-2
CAITPIPGTGGLF TGTGCCATCACTCCGATTCCCGGGACAGGGGGTCTCTTC TRBV10-3 13 TRBD1 few TRBJ2-1
CASTNPAGNTIYF TGTGCCAGCACCAACCCCGCTGGAAACACCATATATTTT TRBV5-4 13 . few TRBJ1-3
CAWRGPLLRSYEQYF TGTGCCTGGAGGGGTCCTCTCCTCCGCTCCTACGAGCAGTACTTC TRBV30 15 . . TRBJ2-7
CASSPLGQFYGYTF TGTGCCAGCAGTCCCTTGGGACAGTTCTATGGCTACACCTTC TRBV28 14 TRBD1 . TRBJ1-2
CASNEGSQDTQYF TGTGCCTCCAATGAGGGGTCTCAAGATACGCAGTATTTT TRBV25-1 13 . . TRBJ2-3